The source of this TCR beta chain is a study of post-analysis software for immune sequencing data. Study conclusions and caveats: Patients with multiple sclerosis recorded significantly lower normalized Chao1 diversity than controls, the study found. TRBV5-6, TRBV5-1 and TRBV20-1 belonged to a set of about 5 TRBV segments that were more frequent in patients than controls.

As for this clonotype: Its antigen is unidentified.

Presence of unique molecular identifiers characterized the TCR beta cDNA libraries. TCRdb ran MiXCR on the PCR reads and lists one entry per CDR3 protein. The sample holds 700,000 to 800,000 distinct CDR3 sequences; roughly 27% are singletons and the top ten take 0.55% to 0.65%. This CDR3 spans 14 amino acids. The germline V gene has CDR1 SGHRS and CDR2 YFSETQ. The V and J ends lost 1 base and 2 bases respectively, with 9 bases between them. The specimen was blood. This rearrangement joins TRBV5-1 to TRBJ1-1; unclear D gene. The clonotype comes from a girl between 5 and 17 years old with multiple sclerosis. The chain's CDR3 is CASSLTTGNTEAFF. Written as DNA, the CDR3 is TGCGCCAGCAGCTTGACGACGGGCAACACTGAAGCTTTCTTT.